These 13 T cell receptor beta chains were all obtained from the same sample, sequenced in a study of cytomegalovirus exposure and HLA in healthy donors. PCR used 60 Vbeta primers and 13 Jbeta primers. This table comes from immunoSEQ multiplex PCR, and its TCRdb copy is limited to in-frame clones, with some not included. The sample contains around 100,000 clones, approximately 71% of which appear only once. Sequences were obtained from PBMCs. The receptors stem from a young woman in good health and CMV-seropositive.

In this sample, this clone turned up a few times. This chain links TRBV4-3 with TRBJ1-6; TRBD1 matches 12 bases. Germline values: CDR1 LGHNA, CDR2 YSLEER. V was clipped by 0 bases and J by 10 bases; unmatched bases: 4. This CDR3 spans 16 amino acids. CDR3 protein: CASSQEAGTGGSPLHF. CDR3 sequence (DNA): TGCGCCAGCAGCCAAGAGGCCGGGACAGGGGGCTCACCCCTCCACTTT.

The CDR3 region is CASSNPTGGGAPLHF. CDR3 DNA sequence: TGTGCCAGCAGCAACCCGACAGGGGGCGGTGCACCCCTCCACTTT. The chain combines TRBV9 with TRBJ1-6, with 10 positions matching TRBD1. Germline V gives CDR1 SGDLS, CDR2 YYNGEE. The junction had 9 bases not matched to a gene; V was cut back by 4 bases and J by 11 bases. The CDR3 has 15 residues.

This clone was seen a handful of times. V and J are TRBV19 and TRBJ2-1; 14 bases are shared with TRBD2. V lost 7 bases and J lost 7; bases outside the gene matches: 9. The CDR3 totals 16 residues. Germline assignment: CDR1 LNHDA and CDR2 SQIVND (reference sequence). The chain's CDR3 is CASTPRLAGGINEQFF. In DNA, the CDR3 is TGTGCCAGTACGCCCCGACTAGCGGGAGGGATTAATGAGCAGTTCTTC.

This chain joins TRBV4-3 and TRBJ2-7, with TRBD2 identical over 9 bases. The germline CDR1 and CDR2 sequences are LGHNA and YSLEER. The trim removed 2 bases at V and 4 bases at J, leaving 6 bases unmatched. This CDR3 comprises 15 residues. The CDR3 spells CASSQRASGKYEQYF. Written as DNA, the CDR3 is TGCGCCAGCAGCCAACGGGCTAGCGGGAAATACGAGCAGTACTTC.

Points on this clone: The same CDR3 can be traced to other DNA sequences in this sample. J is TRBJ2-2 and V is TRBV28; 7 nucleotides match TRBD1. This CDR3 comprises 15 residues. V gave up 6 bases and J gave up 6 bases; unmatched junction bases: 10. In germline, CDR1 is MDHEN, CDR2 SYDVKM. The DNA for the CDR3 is TGTGCCAGCAGCCCAGGGACAGTCGGCGCCGGGGAGCTGTTTTTT. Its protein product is CASSPGTVGAGELFF.

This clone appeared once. In DNA form, the CDR3 reads TGCGCCAGCAGCTTTCCCCTAGCGGGAGGCTACAATGAGCAGTTCTTC. It is translated as CASSFPLAGGYNEQFF. The J gene is TRBJ2-1, the V gene TRBV5-1, with TRBD2 matching over 11 bases. Trimming at V came to 2 bases and at J to 3 bases, leaving 4 bases not matched to a gene. This CDR3 has 16 residues. Germline loops: CDR1 SGHRS, CDR2 YFSETQ.

CDR3 sequence reads: CATSRPFQPQHF. DNA for the CDR3: TGTGCCACCAGCAGACCTTTCCAGCCCCAGCATTTT. The chain couples TRBV15 to TRBJ1-5; D is unclear. Trimming took off 2 bases at V and 7 bases at J, with 6 bases between the two ends. Germline V gene lookup returns CDR1 LNHNV and CDR2 YYDKDF (reference sequence). CDR3 length equals 12 residues.

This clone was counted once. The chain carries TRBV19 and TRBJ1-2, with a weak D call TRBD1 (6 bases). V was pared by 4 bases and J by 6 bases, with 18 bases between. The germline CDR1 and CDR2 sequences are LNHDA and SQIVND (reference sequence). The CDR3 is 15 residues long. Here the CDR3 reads CASSTVAGALNGYTF. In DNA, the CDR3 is TGTGCCAGTAGTACGGTGGCAGGGGCTTTGAATGGCTACACCTTC.

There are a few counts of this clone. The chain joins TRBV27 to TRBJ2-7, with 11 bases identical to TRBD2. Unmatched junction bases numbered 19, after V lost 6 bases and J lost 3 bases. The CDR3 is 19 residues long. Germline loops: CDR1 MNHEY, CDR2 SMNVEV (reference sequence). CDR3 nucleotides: TGTGCCAGCAGCTTCGGGACTAGCGGTTACCCACCTCAATTCTACGAGCAGTACTTC. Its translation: CASSFGTSGYPPQFYEQYF.

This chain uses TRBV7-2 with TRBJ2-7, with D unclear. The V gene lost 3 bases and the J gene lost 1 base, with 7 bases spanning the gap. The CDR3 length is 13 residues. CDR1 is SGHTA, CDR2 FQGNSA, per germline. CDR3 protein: CASSLADSYEQYF. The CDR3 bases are TGTGCCAGCAGCTTGGCGGATTCCTACGAGCAGTACTTC.

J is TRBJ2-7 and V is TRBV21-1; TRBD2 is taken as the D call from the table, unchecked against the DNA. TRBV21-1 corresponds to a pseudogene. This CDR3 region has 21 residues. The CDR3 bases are TGTGCCAGCAGCAAAATTCAGCGGGAGGCGCCCGTGTCTAGGAGCTCCTACGAGCAGTACTTC. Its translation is CASSKIQREAPVSRSSYEQYF.

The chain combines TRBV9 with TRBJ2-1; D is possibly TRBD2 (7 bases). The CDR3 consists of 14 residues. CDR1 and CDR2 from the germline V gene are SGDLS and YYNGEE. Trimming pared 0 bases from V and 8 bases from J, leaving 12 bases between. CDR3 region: CASSVGRGGYEQFF. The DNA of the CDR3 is TGTGCCAGCAGCGTAGGGAGGGGGGGATATGAGCAGTTCTTC.

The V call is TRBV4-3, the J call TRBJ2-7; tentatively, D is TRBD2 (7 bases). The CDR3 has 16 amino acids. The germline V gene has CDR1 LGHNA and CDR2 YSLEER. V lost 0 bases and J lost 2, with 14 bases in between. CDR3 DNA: TGCGCCAGCAGCCAAGATTGGGGCGGGGGCGCCTACGAGCAGTACTTC. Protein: CASSQDWGGGAYEQYF.